Following are 22 T cell receptor beta chains from one sample sequenced in a study of control samples from healthy donors and cancer patients. Assay: immunoSEQ multiplex PCR; the TCRdb copy retains only in-frame clones and omits some. The profile shows 100,000 to 150,000 clones, approximately 89% of them singletons. Input material: PBMCs. The receptor source for this set is a man aged 45 to 65 with head and neck cancer.

The rearrangement links TRBV5-4 to TRBJ1-2, with D possibly matching TRBD1 (5 bases). The V gene's germline CDR1 is SGHNT and CDR2 YYREEE (reference sequence). This CDR3 has 14 amino acids. Between the trimmed V and J ends, which lost 0 bases and 4 bases, there was a span of 10 bases. This CDR3 is CASSLGARGYGYTF. The CDR3 DNA sequence: TGTGCCAGCAGCTTGGGGGCGAGGGGCTATGGCTACACCTTC.

J is TRBJ1-4 and V is TRBV9; a weak D match, TRBD1 (5 bases). Trimming cost V 0 bases and J 4 bases, with 16 bases left between them. This CDR3 is 17 amino acids long. Germline values: CDR1 SGDLS, CDR2 YYNGEE. This chain's CDR3 is CASSVDPMGRGNEKLFF. The CDR3 nucleotides are TGTGCCAGCAGCGTAGACCCGATGGGGCGAGGTAATGAAAAACTGTTTTTT.

CDR3 sequence reads: CASSLGRGNTIYF. Written as DNA, the CDR3 is TGTGCCAGCAGCTTAGGGCGAGGAAACACCATATATTTT. The chain carries TRBV7-9 and TRBJ1-3; no clear D. The V end was cut by 1 base, the J end by 4 bases, with 5 bases between. The CDR3 covers 13 residues. The germline gives CDR1 SEHNR, CDR2 FQNEAQ (reference sequence).

The rearrangement uses TRBV29-1 and TRBJ1-1; D is perhaps TRBD1 (5 bases). Looked up from germline, CDR1 is SQVTM and CDR2 is ANQGSEA. The V end was cut by 2 bases, the J end by 0 bases, with 16 bases between. CDR3 length: 16 amino acids. CDR3 sequence reads: CSVEIGVGTLNTEAFF. The CDR3 nucleotides read TGCAGCGTTGAAATCGGGGTTGGGACCCTGAACACTGAAGCTTTCTTT.

The chain joins TRBV19 to TRBJ2-2, with a weak D call TRBD1 (6 bases). This CDR3 contains 15 residues. From germline, CDR1 is LNHDA and CDR2 SQIVND (reference sequence). The germline V and J ends were trimmed by 3 bases and 3 bases, with 11 bases remaining between them. Written as DNA, the CDR3 is TGTGCCAGTAGTATGGGACAAGGGTACACCGGGGAGCTGTTTTTT. Protein product: CASSMGQGYTGELFF.

The chain couples TRBV5-8 to TRBJ1-5, with 9 bases lining up with TRBD1. There are 15 residues in the CDR3. The germline gives CDR1 SGHTS, CDR2 YDEGEE. J was trimmed by 8 bases and V by 4 bases; bases with no gene match: 10. CDR3 bases: TGTGCCAGCAGCCAGGGACAGGGACGGGTAGAGCCCCAGCATTTT. Translating it yields CASSQGQGRVEPQHF. The full variable domain, rest sourced from reference TRBV5-8 and TRBJ1-5, is EAGVTQSPTHLIKTRGQQATLRCSPISGHTSVYWYQQALGLGLQFLLWYDEGEERNRGNFPPRFSGRQFPNYSSELNVNALELEDSALYLCASSQGQGRVEPQHFGDGTRLSIL.

This sequence joins TRBV18 and TRBJ1-5; 9 bases agree with TRBD1. With 3 bases clipped from V and 2 bases from J, the junction kept 8 bases outside the gene matches. This CDR3 is built from 17 residues. The germline V gene has CDR1 KGHSH and CDR2 LQKENI. The CDR3, as DNA: TGTGCCAGCTCACCTTATCAACGGGACAGGGGCAATCAGCCCCAGCATTTT. Its protein product is CASSPYQRDRGNQPQHF. The full variable domain, completed using reference TRBV18 and TRBJ1-5, is NAGVMQNPRHLVRRRGQEARLRCSPMKGHSHVYWYRQLPEEGLKFMVYLQKENIIDESGMPKERFSAEFPKEGPSILRIQQVVRGDSAAYFCASSPYQRDRGNQPQHFGDGTRLSIL.

The chain uses TRBV10-3 and TRBJ2-7; 8 bases are shared with TRBD2. V gave up 10 bases and J gave up 3 bases; unmatched junction bases: 8. Germline CDR1 is ENHRY and CDR2 is SYGVKD. The CDR3 totals 13 residues. The CDR3 DNA reads TGTGCCACCAACCGGGGGGGAGGCTACGAGCAGTACTTC. Translated: CATNRGGGYEQYF.

This clone was detected once. J is TRBJ2-5 and V is TRBV7-3; TRBD1 might be the D (6 bases). V was cut by 2 bases and J by 2 bases, with 6 bases left in between. Germline values: CDR1 SGHTA, CDR2 FQGTGA. This CDR3 spans 13 amino acids. The CDR3 DNA reads TGTGCCAGCAGCTTACAGGGGCAAGAGACCCAGTACTTC. Translation gives CASSLQGQETQYF.

The rearrangement uses TRBV6-5 and TRBJ1-6, with 7 positions matching TRBD1. The V segment lost 8 bases and the J segment 10 bases; nucleotides outside the gene matches: 5. Per germline, CDR1 MNHEY and CDR2 SVGAGI. The CDR3 is 12 residues long. The CDR3 DNA follows: TGTGCCAGCGGGGGAGGGGGCTCACCCCTCCACTTT. Protein: CASGGGGSPLHF.

This clone was counted once. V usage is TRBV27 and J usage is TRBJ1-6; TRBD1 matches at 7 bases. The CDR3 sequence is 14 residues long. Germline V gene sequence: CDR1 MNHEY, CDR2 SMNVEV (reference sequence). Losses at the gene ends were 5 bases for V and 10 bases for J; bases not matched to a gene: 8. Written as DNA, the CDR3 is TGTGCCAGCAGTAACGACAGGGCAGGATCACCCCTCCACTTT. Protein: CASSNDRAGSPLHF.

This chain links TRBV6-6 with TRBJ1-1, with D hard to call. The CDR3 covers 15 residues. The germline V and J ends were trimmed by 6 bases and 0 bases, with 14 bases remaining between them. Per the germline V gene, CDR1 is MNHNY and CDR2 is SVGAGI (reference sequence). CDR3 sequence reads: CASSSAGQLNTEAFF. As DNA, the CDR3 is TGTGCCAGCAGCTCCGCCGGGCAGTTGAACACTGAAGCTTTCTTT.

This chain uses TRBV19 with TRBJ2-1, with D possibly TRBD2 on 6 matching bases. The germline V and J ends were trimmed by 4 bases and 1 base, with 11 bases remaining between them. There are 15 residues in the CDR3. CDR1 LNHDA and CDR2 SQIVND come from the germline V gene (reference sequence). The CDR3 DNA is TGTGCCAGTAGTAGCCTAGCGCATTCCTACAATGAGCAGTTCTTC. Translation: CASSSLAHSYNEQFF.

This rearrangement joins TRBV6-1 to TRBJ1-6, with TRBD1 matching over 10 bases. The CDR3 covers 21 residues. Germline assignment: CDR1 MNHNS and CDR2 SASEGT. V dropped 2 bases and J dropped 0; count of bases not matched to a gene: 13. CDR3 nucleotides: TGTGCCAGCAGTGAACGTACCCGGGACAGGGGATTATTCTCCTATAATTCACCCCTCCACTTT. Its translation: CASSERTRDRGLFSYNSPLHF.

The rearrangement uses TRBV5-1 and TRBJ2-3; possibly TRBD2 for D (5 bases). The V gene's germline CDR1 is SGHRS and CDR2 YFSETQ. The CDR3 loop spans 16 amino acids. The V end was cut by 3 bases, the J end by 6 bases, with 20 bases between. The CDR3, as DNA: TGCGCCAGCAGCTCGTCGCAGCATAGGACTGCGGATACGCAGTATTTT. This translates into CASSSSQHRTADTQYF.

The V and J genes are TRBV11-2 and TRBJ2-1; 8 bases are a match to TRBD1. Trimming at V came to 3 bases and at J to 9 bases, leaving 4 bases not matched to a gene. CDR1 is SGHAT and CDR2 is FQNNGV in the germline V gene. CDR3 length: 13 residues. CDR3 sequence reads: CASSFQGASEQFF. CDR3 in DNA: TGTGCCAGCAGCTTTCAGGGGGCCAGTGAGCAGTTCTTC.

This chain joins TRBV11-3 and TRBJ1-4, with D maybe TRBD1 (6 bases). The germline CDR1 and CDR2 sequences are SGHNT and YENEEA. The CDR3 has 17 amino acids. V was pared by 0 bases and J by 1 base, with 12 bases between. The CDR3 protein is CASSLDRTGLTNEKLFF. The CDR3 bases are TGTGCCAGCAGCTTAGACCGCACAGGGTTAACTAATGAAAAACTGTTTTTT.

This clone was counted once. The rearrangement uses TRBV4-1 and TRBJ2-1; 9 nucleotides agree with TRBD2. The CDR3 runs 17 residues. The germline CDR1 and CDR2 sequences are MGHRA and YSYEKL. Trimming at V came to 3 bases and at J to 7 bases, leaving 13 bases not matched to a gene. CDR3 sequence: CASSQDFTSGPENEQFF. Written as DNA, the CDR3 is TGCGCCAGCAGCCAGGATTTTACTAGCGGGCCGGAAAATGAGCAGTTCTTC.

This rearrangement joins TRBV6-2 or TRBV6-3 to TRBJ2-1; 12 positions agree with TRBD2. CDR3 size: 17 residues. Germline CDR1 MNHEY, CDR2 SVGEGT. The trim removed 0 bases at V and 3 bases at J, leaving 3 bases unmatched. CDR3 amino acids: CASSYSATSGGYNEQFF. Written as DNA, the CDR3 is TGTGCCAGCAGTTACTCGGCGACTAGCGGGGGCTACAATGAGCAGTTCTTC.

The gene calls are TRBV5-1 and TRBJ2-7; perhaps TRBD2 as D (6 bases). V lost 0 bases and J 5 bases, leaving 12 bases between the germline ends. Germline loops: CDR1 SGHRS, CDR2 YFSETQ. This CDR3 has 14 amino acids. CDR3 amino acids: CASSLVGGINEQYF. CDR3 sequence (DNA): TGCGCCAGCAGCTTGGTGGGGGGTATCAACGAGCAGTACTTC.

This rearrangement joins TRBV6-1 to TRBJ1-1; 7 bases align to TRBD1. CDR1 is MNHNS, CDR2 SASEGT, per germline. The CDR3 sequence is 17 residues long. The trim removed 4 bases at V and 0 bases at J, leaving 11 bases unmatched. The DNA of the CDR3 is TGTGCCAGCAGTGCCAGACAGGGAGGGAAGATGAACACTGAAGCTTTCTTT. Translating gives CASSARQGGKMNTEAFF.

The chain employs TRBV27 and TRBJ2-1; 8 nucleotides agree with TRBD1. The CDR3 has 17 residues. V lost 6 bases, J lost 3 bases, and 13 bases stayed unmatched. Germline V gives CDR1 MNHEY, CDR2 SMNVEV (reference sequence). The CDR3 region has the DNA TGTGCCAGCAGGCTTTCTACAGGGGGTGTCCTCTACAATGAGCAGTTCTTC. Amino acid sequence: CASRLSTGGVLYNEQFF.